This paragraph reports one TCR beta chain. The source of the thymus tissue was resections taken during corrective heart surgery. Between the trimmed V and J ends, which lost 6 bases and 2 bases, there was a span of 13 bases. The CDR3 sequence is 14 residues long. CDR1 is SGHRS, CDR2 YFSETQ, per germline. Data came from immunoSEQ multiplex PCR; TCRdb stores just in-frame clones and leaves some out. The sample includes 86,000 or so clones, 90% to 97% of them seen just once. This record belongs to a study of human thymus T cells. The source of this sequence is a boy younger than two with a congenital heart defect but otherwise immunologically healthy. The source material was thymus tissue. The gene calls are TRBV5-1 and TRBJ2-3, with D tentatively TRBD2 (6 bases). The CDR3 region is CASMGGNHTDTQYF. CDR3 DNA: TGCGCCAGCATGGGGGGAAATCACACAGATACGCAGTATTTT.